This TCR beta chain is from a study of blood T cell repertoires in COVID-19. Background on the study: There were acute and convalescent COVID-19 samples, and they came from the United States, Italy and Spain.

The CDR3 sequence is 14 residues long. J was trimmed by 2 bases and V by 4 bases; bases with no gene match: 3. Germline-derived CDR1 and CDR2 are SNHLY and FYNNEI. Authors' processing steps: Reference gene primer amplification gave nucleated cell count estimates. TCRdb's copy holds only in-frame clones and misses some; the assay was immunoSEQ multiplex PCR. V and J calls and clone size follow that table, whereas D and trimming were derived from the DNA. The data show about 94,000 clones, around 87% seen once. This sequence originates from a human donor with acute or convalescent COVID-19. The donor label of this sample is uncertain. Sequencing was performed on peripheral blood. V is TRBV2 and J is TRBJ2-3; 7 positions match TRBD1. This chain's CDR3 is CASSAGQVTDTQYF. As DNA, the CDR3 is TGTGCCAGCAGTGCCGGACAGGTCACAGATACGCAGTATTTT.